These 10 T cell receptor beta chains originate from one sample sequenced in a study of blood T cell repertoires in COVID-19. Method: immunoSEQ multiplex PCR; TCRdb's copy keeps in-frame clones and lacks some. The sample contains under 200,000 clones, around 80% of which appear only once. The specimen was peripheral blood. Receptor source: a woman between 65 and 79 years old with COVID-19, enrolled during active disease.

The rearrangement links TRBV2 to TRBJ1-2, with a tentative D call TRBD1 (5 bases). V was cut by 11 bases and J by 8 bases, with 24 bases left in between. The CDR3 contains 14 residues. Germline-derived CDR1 and CDR2 are SNHLY and FYNNEI. CDR3 protein: CAHGWQGALWGYTF. The CDR3 DNA reads TGTGCCCACGGATGGCAGGGTGCCCTTTGGGGCTACACCTTC.

This chain uses TRBV7-8 with TRBJ1-4, with a weak D call TRBD1 (6 bases). Germline V gene data show CDR1 as SGHVS and CDR2 as FQNEAQ. Trimming pared 1 base from V and 7 bases from J, leaving 22 bases between. This CDR3 is 18 amino acids long. For the CDR3, the DNA is TGTGCCAGCAGCTTAGGTTGGATGCCTGGGACACTTGGTGAAAAACTGTTTTTT. It is translated as CASSLGWMPGTLGEKLFF.

The genes are TRBV11-2 and TRBJ2-4; weak D call: TRBD1 (7 bases). Trimming removed 2 bases from V and 7 bases from J, with 21 bases in between. The V gene's germline CDR1 is SGHAT and CDR2 FQNNGV. This CDR3 comprises 17 residues. CDR3 loop: CASSLFRQGGLANIQYF. The CDR3 DNA sequence: TGTGCCAGCAGCTTATTTCGACAGGGAGGTTTGGCGAACATTCAGTACTTC. The full variable domain, with the rest looked up from reference TRBV11-2 and TRBJ2-4, is EAGVAQSPRYKIIEKRQSVAFWCNPISGHATLYWYQQILGQGPKLLIQFQNNGVVDDSQLPKDRFSAERLKGVDSTLKIQPAKLEDSAVYLCASSLFRQGGLANIQYFGAGTRLSVL.

This clone was found a few times. The chain joins TRBV2 to TRBJ1-3; maybe TRBD1 (6 bases). Germline values: CDR1 SNHLY, CDR2 FYNNEI. The V end was cut by 6 bases, the J end by 1 base, with 10 bases between. This CDR3 has 14 residues. As DNA, the CDR3 is TGTGCCAGCAGGGAACAGGGATCTGGAAACACCATATATTTT. Its protein is CASREQGSGNTIYF.

V usage is TRBV3-1 (or the pseudogene TRBV3-2) and J usage is TRBJ1-1; possible D gene TRBD1, 6 bases. Germline V gene data show CDR1 as LGHDT and CDR2 as YNNKEL (reference sequence). The length of the CDR3 is 13 residues. V dropped 4 bases and J dropped 4 bases, with 10 bases sitting between them. The CDR3 region is CASSPRGSTEAFF. The DNA for the CDR3 is TGTGCCAGCAGCCCCAGGGGTAGCACTGAAGCTTTCTTT.

The chain is built from TRBV4-1 and TRBJ2-7; 7 bases agree with TRBD1. Germline loops: CDR1 MGHRA, CDR2 YSYEKL. The CDR3 runs 18 residues. J gave up 6 bases and V 4 bases, and 21 bases lay outside the gene matches. The CDR3 loop reads CASSPRLAIQGFGGEQYF. CDR3 DNA: TGCGCCAGCAGCCCCAGGCTCGCAATACAGGGGTTTGGGGGCGAGCAGTACTTC.

The V call is TRBV20-1, the J call TRBJ1-1; weak D call: TRBD1 (5 bases). Per the germline V gene, CDR1 is DFQATT and CDR2 is SNEGSKA (reference sequence). The CDR3 is 11 residues long. CDR3 sequence reads: CSQPQGNEAFF. DNA for the CDR3: TGCAGCCAACCGCAGGGAAATGAAGCTTTCTTT.

This sequence joins TRBV4-2 and TRBJ1-4; maybe TRBD1 (5 bases). The germline V gene encodes CDR1 LGHNA and CDR2 YNFKEQ. The V end lost 1 base, the J end lost 0 bases, and 12 bases lay between the germline ends. The CDR3 spans 17 residues. The CDR3 here is CASSQGGRGSTNEKLFF. The DNA for the CDR3 is TGTGCCAGCAGCCAAGGGGGGAGGGGCTCAACTAATGAAAAACTGTTTTTT.

The chain links TRBV2 to TRBJ1-2; TRBD1 agrees at 9 bases. Germline lookup yields CDR1 SNHLY and CDR2 FYNNEI. The ends lost 11 bases at V and 3 bases at J; junction bases unmatched: 4. This CDR3 comprises 12 residues. CDR3 amino acids: CAGQGIDYGYTF. The CDR3 DNA reads TGTGCCGGACAGGGGATCGACTATGGCTACACCTTC. Full variable domain (remainder filled in from reference TRBV2 and TRBJ1-2): EPEVTQTPSHQVTQMGQEVILRCVPISNHLYFYWYRQILGQKVEFLVSFYNNEISEKSEIFDDQFSVERPDGSNFTLKIRSTKLEDSAMYFCAGQGIDYGYTFGSGTRLTVV.

This clone was seen more than once but under ten times. The chain carries TRBV9 and TRBJ1-5, with D tentatively TRBD1 (6 bases). Deletions cut 3 bases from V and 11 bases from J, with 24 bases between. Looked up from germline, CDR1 is SGDLS and CDR2 is YYNGEE. This CDR3 comprises 16 residues. CDR3: CASSAEGGRDSRSQHF. Here the CDR3 DNA reads TGTGCCAGCAGCGCCGAAGGGGGACGAGATTCTAGATCCCAGCATTTT. The entire variable domain, with the rest obtained from reference TRBV9 and TRBJ1-5, is as follows: DSGVTQTPKHLITATGQRVTLRCSPRSGDLSVYWYQQSLDQGLQFLIQYYNGEERAKGNILERFSAQQFPDLHSELNLSSLELGDSALYFCASSAEGGRDSRSQHFGDGTRLSIL.